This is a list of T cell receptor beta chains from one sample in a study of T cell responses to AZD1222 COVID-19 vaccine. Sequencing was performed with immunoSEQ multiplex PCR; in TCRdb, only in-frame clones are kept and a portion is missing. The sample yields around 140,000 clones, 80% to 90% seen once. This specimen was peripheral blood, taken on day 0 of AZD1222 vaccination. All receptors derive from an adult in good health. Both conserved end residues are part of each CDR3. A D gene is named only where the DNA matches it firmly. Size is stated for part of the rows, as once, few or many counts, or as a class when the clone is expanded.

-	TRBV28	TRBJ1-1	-	TGTGCCAGCAGATTACGACGGAGCAACACTGAAGCTTTCTTT	CASRLRRSNTEAFF
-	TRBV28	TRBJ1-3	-	TGTGCCAGCATCCCGGGTGGAGACTCTGGAAACACCATATATTTT	CASIPGGDSGNTIYF
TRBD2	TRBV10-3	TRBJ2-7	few	TGTGCCATCAGTGAGTTTAGCGGGGGGGGCTTCCACGAGCAGTACTTC	CAISEFSGGGFHEQYF
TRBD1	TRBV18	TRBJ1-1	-	TGTGCCAGCTCACATGTTAAGGACAGGAAGAAGAACACTGAAGCTTTCTTT	CASSHVKDRKKNTEAFF
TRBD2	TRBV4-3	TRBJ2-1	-	TGCGCCAGCAGCCCTGCGGTGAGCGGGGCTACGGGGAATGAGCAGTTCTTC	CASSPAVSGATGNEQFF
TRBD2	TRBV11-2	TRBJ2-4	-	TGTGCCAGCAGCCCGACTAGCGGGGTTGGGTACTTC	CASSPTSGVGYF
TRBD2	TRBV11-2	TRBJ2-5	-	TGTGCCAGCAGCCCGACTAGCGGGACAGAGACCCAGTACTTC	CASSPTSGTETQYF
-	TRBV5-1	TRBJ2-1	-	TGCGCCAGCAGGTCCTTCTCCTACAATGAGCAGTTCTTC	CASRSFSYNEQFF
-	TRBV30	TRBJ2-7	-	TGTGCCTGGACCAAAATCCCCCACTACGAGCAGTACTTC	CAWTKIPHYEQYF
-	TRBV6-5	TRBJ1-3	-	TGTGCCAGCAGTCTCTCTGGAAACACCATATATTTT	CASSLSGNTIYF
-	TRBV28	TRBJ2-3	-	TGTGCCAGTAAGTCCACAGATACGCAGTATTTT	CASKSTDTQYF
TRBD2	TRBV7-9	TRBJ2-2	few	TGTGCCAGCAGCTTTACGGGACTAGCGGGAGGGCCTAACACCGGGGAGCTGTTTTTT	CASSFTGLAGGPNTGELFF
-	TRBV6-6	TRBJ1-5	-	TGTGCCAGCAGTCCAGATCGTGGGGTCGCCCGCAATCAGCCCCAGCATTTT	CASSPDRGVARNQPQHF
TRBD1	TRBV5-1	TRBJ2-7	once	TGCGCCAGCAGCGTTCAGACAGGGGGTGTCGACGAGCAGTACTTC	CASSVQTGGVDEQYF
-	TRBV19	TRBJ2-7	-	TGTGCCAGTAGCGACTCGCAGGCCACCCGGGTCTTC	CASSDSQATRVF
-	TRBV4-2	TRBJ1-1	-	TGTGCCAGCAGCCTACAAATTGGGGGTACTGAAGCTTTCTTT	CASSLQIGGTEAFF
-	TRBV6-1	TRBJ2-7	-	TGTGCCAGCGGGTCCACCAACTCCTACGAGCAGTACTTC	CASGSTNSYEQYF
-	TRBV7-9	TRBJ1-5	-	TGTGCCAGCAGCTTAGAAAGGGATGGACAGCCCCAGCATTTT	CASSLERDGQPQHF
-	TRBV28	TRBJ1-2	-	TGTGCCAGCAGTTCGGACAGACTCTATGGCTACACCTTC	CASSSDRLYGYTF
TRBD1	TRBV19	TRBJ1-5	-	TGTGCCAGTAGTTCGTGGGACAGGGGCCAGCCCCAGCATTTT	CASSSWDRGQPQHF
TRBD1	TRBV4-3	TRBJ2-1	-	TGCGCCAGCAGCCAGGAACAGGGGGAAAAGGCATATGAGCAGTTCTTC	CASSQEQGEKAYEQFF
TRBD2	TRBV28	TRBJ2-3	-	TGTGCCAGCAGTTCCGCGGGGGTGCTAGCTGGTAGCACAGATACGCAGTATTTT	CASSSAGVLAGSTDTQYF
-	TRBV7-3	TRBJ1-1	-	TGTGCCAGCAGCTTTCAACAGGGAGCAGCTTTCTTT	CASSFQQGAAFF
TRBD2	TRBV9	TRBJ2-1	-	TGTGCCAGCAGCGTAGGAAATAGCGGGAGGAGCTCCTACAATGAGCAGTTCTTC	CASSVGNSGRSSYNEQFF
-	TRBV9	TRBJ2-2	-	TGTGCCAGCAGCGTAGATCCCAGGGGTGGTACCGGGGAGCTGTTTTTT	CASSVDPRGGTGELFF
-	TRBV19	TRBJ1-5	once	TGTGCCAGTAGTATGGACAGTAGCAATCAGCCCCAGCATTTT	CASSMDSSNQPQHF
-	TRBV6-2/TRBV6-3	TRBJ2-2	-	TGTGCCAGCAGTTATCCGTCAGGGGCCGGGGAGCTGTTTTTT	CASSYPSGAGELFF